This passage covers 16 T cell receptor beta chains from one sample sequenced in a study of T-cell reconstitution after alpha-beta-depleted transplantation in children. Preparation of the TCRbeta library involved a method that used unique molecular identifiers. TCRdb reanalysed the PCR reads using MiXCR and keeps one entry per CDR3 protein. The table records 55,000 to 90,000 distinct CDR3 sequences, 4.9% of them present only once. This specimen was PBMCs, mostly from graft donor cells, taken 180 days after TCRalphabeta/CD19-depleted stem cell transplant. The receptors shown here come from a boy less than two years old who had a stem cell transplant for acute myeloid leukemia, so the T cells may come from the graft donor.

CDR3 nucleotide sequence: TGTGCCAGCAGCTTAGTCGGGGCCCCTGGTGAAAAACTGTTTTTT. This gives the protein CASSLVGAPGEKLFF. The chain employs TRBV7-9 and TRBJ1-4, with D perhaps TRBD1 (5 bases). V lost 1 base and J lost 7, with 13 bases in between. Per germline, CDR1 SEHNR and CDR2 FQNEAQ (reference sequence). There are 15 residues in the CDR3.

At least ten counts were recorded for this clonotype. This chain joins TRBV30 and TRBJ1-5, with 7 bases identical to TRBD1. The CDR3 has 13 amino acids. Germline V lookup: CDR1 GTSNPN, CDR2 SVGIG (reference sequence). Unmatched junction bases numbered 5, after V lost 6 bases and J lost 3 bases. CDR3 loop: CACTTGYNQPQHF. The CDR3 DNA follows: TGTGCCTGCACGACAGGGTACAATCAGCCCCAGCATTTT. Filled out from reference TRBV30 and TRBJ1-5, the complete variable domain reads SQTIHQWPATLVQPVGSPLSLECTVEGTSNPNLYWYRQAAGRGLQLLFYSVGIGQISSEVPQNLSASRPQDRQFILSSKKLLLSDSGFYLCACTTGYNQPQHFGDGTRLSIL.

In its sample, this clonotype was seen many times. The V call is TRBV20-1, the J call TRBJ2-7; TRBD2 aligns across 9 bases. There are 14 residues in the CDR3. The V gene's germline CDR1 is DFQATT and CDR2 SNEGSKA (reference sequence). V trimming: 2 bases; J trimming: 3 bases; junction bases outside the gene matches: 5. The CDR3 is CSARNSGGLYEQYV. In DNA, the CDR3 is TGCAGTGCTAGAAATAGCGGGGGCCTCTACGAGCAGTACGTC.

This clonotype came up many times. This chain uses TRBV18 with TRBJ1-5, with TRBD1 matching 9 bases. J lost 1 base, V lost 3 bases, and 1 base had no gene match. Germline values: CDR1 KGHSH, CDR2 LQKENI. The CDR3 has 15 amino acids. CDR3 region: CASSPGTGSNQPQHF. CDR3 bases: TGTGCCAGCTCACCCGGGACAGGGAGCAATCAGCCCCAGCATTTT.

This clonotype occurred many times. The CDR3 DNA sequence: TGCGGAGGGCCAGGGGGACCAAGAGATACGCAGTATTTT. The encoded protein is CGGPGGPRDTQYF. The chain employs TRBV20-1 and TRBJ2-3; tentatively, D is TRBD1 (7 bases). The germline gives CDR1 DFQATT, CDR2 SNEGSKA (reference sequence). The CDR3 runs to 13 residues.

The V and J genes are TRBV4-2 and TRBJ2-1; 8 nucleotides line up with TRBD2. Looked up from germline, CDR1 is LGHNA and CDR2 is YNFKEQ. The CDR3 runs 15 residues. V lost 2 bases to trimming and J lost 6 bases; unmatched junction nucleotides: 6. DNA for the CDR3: TGTGCCAGCAGCCAATCACTAGCGGTCCGCAATGAGCAGTTCTTC. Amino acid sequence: CASSQSLAVRNEQFF.

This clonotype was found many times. The CDR3: CSARGDPLEKPQHF. The CDR3 region has the DNA TGCAGTGCTAGAGGGGACCCCCTCGAAAAGCCCCAGCATTTT. The chain combines TRBV20-1 with TRBJ1-5; a weak D match, TRBD1 (5 bases). The length of the CDR3 is 14 residues. In germline, CDR1 is DFQATT, CDR2 SNEGSKA (reference sequence). Trimming cost V 1 base and J 8 bases, with 15 bases left between them.

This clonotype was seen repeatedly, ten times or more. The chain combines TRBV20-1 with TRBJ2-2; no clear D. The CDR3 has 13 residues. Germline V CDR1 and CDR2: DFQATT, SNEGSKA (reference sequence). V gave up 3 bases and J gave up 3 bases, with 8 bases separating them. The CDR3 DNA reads TGCAGTGCTAGTAGCCAGCACACCGGGGAGCTGTTTTTT. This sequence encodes CSASSQHTGELFF.

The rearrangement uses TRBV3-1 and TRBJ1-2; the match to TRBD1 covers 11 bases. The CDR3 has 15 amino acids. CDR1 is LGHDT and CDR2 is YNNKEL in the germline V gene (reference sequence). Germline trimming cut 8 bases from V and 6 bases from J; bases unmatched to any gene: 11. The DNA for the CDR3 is TGTGCCAGCTGCCCCTGGACAGGGGGCATCGATGGCTACACCTTC. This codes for CASCPWTGGIDGYTF.

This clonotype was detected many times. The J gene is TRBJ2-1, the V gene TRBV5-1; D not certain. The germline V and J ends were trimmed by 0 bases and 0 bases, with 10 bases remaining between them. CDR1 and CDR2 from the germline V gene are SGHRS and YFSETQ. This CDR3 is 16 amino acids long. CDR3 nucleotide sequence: TGCGCCAGCAGCTTGGCCAGGCAGCGCTCCTACAATGAGCAGTTCTTC. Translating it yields CASSLARQRSYNEQFF. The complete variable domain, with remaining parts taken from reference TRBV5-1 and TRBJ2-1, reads KAGVTQTPRYLIKTRGQQVTLSCSPISGHRSVSWYQQTPGQGLQFLFEYFSETQRNKGNFPGRFSGRQFSNSRSEMNVSTLELGDSALYLCASSLARQRSYNEQFFGPGTRLTVL.

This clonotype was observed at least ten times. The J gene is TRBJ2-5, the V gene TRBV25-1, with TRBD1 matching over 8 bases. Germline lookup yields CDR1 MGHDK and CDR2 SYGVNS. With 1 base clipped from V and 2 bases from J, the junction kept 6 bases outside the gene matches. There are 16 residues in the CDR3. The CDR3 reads CASSEWAGGRQETQYF. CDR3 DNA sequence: TGTGCCAGCAGTGAATGGGCAGGGGGCCGACAAGAGACCCAGTACTTC.

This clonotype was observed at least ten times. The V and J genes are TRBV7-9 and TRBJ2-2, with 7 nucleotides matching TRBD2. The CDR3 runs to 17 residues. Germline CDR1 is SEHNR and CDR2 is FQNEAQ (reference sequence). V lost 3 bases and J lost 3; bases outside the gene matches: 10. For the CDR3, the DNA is TGTGCCAGCAGCTTCCCGAACCGGGACTATCACACCGGGGAGCTGTTTTTT. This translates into CASSFPNRDYHTGELFF.

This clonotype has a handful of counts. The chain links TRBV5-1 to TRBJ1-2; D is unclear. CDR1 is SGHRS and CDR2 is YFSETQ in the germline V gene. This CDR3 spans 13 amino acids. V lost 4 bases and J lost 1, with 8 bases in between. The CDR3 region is CASSPDVNYGYTF. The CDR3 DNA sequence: TGCGCCAGCAGCCCGGACGTTAACTATGGCTACACCTTC.

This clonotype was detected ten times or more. The CDR3 DNA follows: TGTGCCAGCAGTCTTGGACAGGCCGTGACTGTCTCTGGAAACACCATATATTTT. Amino acids: CASSLGQAVTVSGNTIYF. This chain connects TRBV12-3 or TRBV12-4 to TRBJ1-3; 7 bases fit TRBD1. J gave up 0 bases and V 5 bases, and 13 bases lay outside the gene matches. This CDR3 contains 18 residues.

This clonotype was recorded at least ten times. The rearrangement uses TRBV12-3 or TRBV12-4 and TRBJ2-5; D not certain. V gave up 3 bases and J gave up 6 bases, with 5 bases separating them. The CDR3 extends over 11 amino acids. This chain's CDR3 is CASSFSQTQYF. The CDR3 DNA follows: TGTGCCAGCAGTTTCAGTCAGACCCAGTACTTC.

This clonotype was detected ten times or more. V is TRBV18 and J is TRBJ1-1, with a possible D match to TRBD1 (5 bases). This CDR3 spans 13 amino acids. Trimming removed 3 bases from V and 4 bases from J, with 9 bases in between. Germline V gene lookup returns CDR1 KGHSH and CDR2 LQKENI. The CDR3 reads CASSPQGFTEAFF. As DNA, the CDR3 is TGTGCCAGCTCACCGCAGGGTTTCACTGAAGCTTTCTTT. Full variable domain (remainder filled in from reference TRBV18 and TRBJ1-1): NAGVMQNPRHLVRRRGQEARLRCSPMKGHSHVYWYRQLPEEGLKFMVYLQKENIIDESGMPKERFSAEFPKEGPSILRIQQVVRGDSAAYFCASSPQGFTEAFFGQGTRLTVV.